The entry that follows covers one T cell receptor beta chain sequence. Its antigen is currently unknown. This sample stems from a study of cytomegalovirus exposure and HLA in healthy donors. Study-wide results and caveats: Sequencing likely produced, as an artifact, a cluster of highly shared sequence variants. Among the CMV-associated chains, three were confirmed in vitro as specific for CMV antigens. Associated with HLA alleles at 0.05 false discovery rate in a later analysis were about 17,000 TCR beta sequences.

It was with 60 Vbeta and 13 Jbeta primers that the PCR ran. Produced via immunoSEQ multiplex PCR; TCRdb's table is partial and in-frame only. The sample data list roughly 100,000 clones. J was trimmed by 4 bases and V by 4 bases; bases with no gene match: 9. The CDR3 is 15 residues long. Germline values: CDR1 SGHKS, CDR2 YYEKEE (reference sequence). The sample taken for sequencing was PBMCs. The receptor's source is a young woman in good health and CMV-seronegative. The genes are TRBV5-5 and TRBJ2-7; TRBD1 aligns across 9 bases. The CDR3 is CASSRGQGGRYEQYF. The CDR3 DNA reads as TGTGCCAGCAGCCGGGGACAGGGAGGGAGGTACGAGCAGTACTTC. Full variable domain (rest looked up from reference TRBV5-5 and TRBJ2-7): DAGVTQSPTHLIKTRGQQVTLRCSPISGHKSVSWYQQVLGQGPQFIFQYYEKEERGRGNFPDRFSARQFPNYSSELNVNALLLGDSALYLCASSRGQGGRYEQYFGPGTRLTVT.